The clone carrying this TCR beta chain was detected ten times or more. Its antigen is not identified. This specimen comes from a study of radiation and T cells in renal cell carcinoma. Overall study findings and caveats: Compared with controls, irradiated tumors showed greater TCR clonality.

Treatment in this sample: treatment-naive control, cytoreductive nephrectomy. The method was immunoSEQ multiplex PCR; TCRdb's version includes in-frame clones alone and lacks a portion of them. Of approximately 15,000 clones in the sample, approximately 58% were seen once. This CDR3 has 14 residues. V was trimmed by 5 bases and J by 0 bases, leaving 10 bases between them. Per germline, CDR1 SEHNR and CDR2 FQNEAQ (reference sequence). V and J are TRBV7-9 and TRBJ1-1; D is unclear. Sample: tumor tissue, taken from a patient whose treatment was nephrectomy without radiotherapy. This receptor was taken from a man in his forties with renal cell carcinoma. The CDR3 nucleotides read TGTGCCAGCAGCGCTTACAGAGTGAACACTGAAGCTTTCTTT. It is translated as CASSAYRVNTEAFF.